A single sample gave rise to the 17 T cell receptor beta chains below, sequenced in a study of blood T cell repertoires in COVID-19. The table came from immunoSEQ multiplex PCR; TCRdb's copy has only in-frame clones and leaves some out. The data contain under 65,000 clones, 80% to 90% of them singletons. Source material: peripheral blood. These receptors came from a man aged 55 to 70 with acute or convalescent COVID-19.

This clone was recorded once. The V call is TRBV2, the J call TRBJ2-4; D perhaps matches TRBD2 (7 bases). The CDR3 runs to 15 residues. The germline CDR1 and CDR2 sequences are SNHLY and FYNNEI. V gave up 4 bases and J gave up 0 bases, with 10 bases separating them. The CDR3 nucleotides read TGTGCCAGCAGTGGAGCGGGACAAGCCAAAAACATTCAGTACTTC. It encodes CASSGAGQAKNIQYF.

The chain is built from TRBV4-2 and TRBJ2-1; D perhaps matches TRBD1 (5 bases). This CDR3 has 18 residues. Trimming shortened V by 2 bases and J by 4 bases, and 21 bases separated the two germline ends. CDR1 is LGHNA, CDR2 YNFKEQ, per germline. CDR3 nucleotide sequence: TGTGCCAGCAGCCAAAGGAACAGCAGAAGGGGTGGATACAATGAGCAGTTCTTC. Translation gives CASSQRNSRRGGYNEQFF.

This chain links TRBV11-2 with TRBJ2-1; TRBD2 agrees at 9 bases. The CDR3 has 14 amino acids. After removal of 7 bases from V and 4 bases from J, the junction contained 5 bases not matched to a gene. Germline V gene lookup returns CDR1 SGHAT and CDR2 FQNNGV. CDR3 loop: CASNIAGVYNEQFF. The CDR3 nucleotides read TGTGCCAGCAACATAGCGGGAGTATACAATGAGCAGTTCTTC.

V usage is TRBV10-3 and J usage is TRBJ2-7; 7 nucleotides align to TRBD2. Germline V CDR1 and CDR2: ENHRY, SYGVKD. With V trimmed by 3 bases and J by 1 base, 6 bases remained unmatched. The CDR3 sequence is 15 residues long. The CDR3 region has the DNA TGTGCCATCAGTGATAGGGCTAGCGGTTCCTACGAGCAGTACTTC. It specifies CAISDRASGSYEQYF.

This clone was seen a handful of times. Here the CDR3 DNA reads TGTGCCAGCAGCCTCAGGGGTCGGGTGCAAGAGACCCAGTACTTC. Translating it yields CASSLRGRVQETQYF. The gene calls are TRBV14 and TRBJ2-5, with D possibly TRBD1 on 6 matching bases. V was pared by 4 bases and J by 2 bases, with 14 bases between. CDR1 SGHDN and CDR2 FVKESK come from the germline V gene. The CDR3 is 15 residues long.

The CDR3 reads CSVSLSFETQYF. In nucleotides, the CDR3 is TGCAGCGTTAGCTTAAGTTTCGAGACCCAGTACTTC. This chain links TRBV29-1 with TRBJ2-5; unclear D gene. This CDR3 spans 12 amino acids. V lost 5 bases and J lost 5, with 12 bases in between. CDR1 is SQVTM, CDR2 ANQGSEA, per germline.

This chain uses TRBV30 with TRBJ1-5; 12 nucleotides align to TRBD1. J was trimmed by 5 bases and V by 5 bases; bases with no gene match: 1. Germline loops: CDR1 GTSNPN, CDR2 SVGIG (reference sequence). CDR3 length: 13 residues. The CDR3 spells CAWGTGGDQPQHF. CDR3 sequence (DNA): TGTGCCTGGGGGACAGGGGGCGATCAGCCCCAGCATTTT.

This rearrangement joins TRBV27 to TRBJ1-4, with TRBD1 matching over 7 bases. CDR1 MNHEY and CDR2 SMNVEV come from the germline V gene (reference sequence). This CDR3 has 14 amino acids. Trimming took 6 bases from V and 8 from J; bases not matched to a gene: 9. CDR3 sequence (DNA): TGTGCCAGCAGGTTTCGACAGGGAAGAGAAAAACTGTTTTTT. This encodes CASRFRQGREKLFF.

The CDR3 DNA reads as TGTGCCAGCAGCTCCGGGCTAGCGGGCTCAAGCTCCTACAATGAGCAGTTCTTC. Translation gives CASSSGLAGSSSYNEQFF. The chain is built from TRBV11-3 and TRBJ2-1; 8 positions match TRBD2. Germline V CDR1 and CDR2: SGHNT, YENEEA. Trimming took 4 bases from V and 0 from J; bases not matched to a gene: 11. The CDR3 spans 18 residues. The variable domain in full, completed from reference TRBV11-3 and TRBJ2-1, reads EAGVVQSPRYKIIEKKQPVAFWCNPISGHNTLYWYLQNLGQGPELLIRYENEEAVDDSQLPKDRFSAERLKGVDSTLKIQPAELGDSAVYLCASSSGLAGSSSYNEQFFGPGTRLTVL.

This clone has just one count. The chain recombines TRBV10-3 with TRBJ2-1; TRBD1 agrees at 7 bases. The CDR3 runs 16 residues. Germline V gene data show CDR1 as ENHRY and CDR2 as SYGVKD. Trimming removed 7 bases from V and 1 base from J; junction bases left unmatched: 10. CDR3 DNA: TGTGCCATCACCTTCCAACAGGGGAAGTCCTACAATGAGCAGTTCTTC. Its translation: CAITFQQGKSYNEQFF.

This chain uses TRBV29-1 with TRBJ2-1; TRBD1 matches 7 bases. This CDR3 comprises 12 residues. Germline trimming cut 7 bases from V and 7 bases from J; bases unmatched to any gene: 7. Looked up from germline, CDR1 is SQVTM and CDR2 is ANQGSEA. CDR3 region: CSARDSSNEQFF. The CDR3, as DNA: TGCAGCGCCCGGGACAGCTCTAATGAGCAGTTCTTC.

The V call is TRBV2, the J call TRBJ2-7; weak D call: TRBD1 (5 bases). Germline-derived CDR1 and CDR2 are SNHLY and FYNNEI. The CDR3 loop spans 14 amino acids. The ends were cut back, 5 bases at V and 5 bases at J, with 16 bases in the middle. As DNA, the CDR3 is TGTGCCAGCAGTTCAACAGGTTTCAACCACGAGCAGTACTTC. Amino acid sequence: CASSSTGFNHEQYF.

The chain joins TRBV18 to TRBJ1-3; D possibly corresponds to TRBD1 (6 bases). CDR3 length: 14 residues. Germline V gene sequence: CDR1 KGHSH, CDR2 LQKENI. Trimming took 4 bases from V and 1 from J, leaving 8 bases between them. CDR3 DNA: TGTGCCAGCTCACTACAGGGATCTGGAAACACCATATATTTT. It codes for CASSLQGSGNTIYF.

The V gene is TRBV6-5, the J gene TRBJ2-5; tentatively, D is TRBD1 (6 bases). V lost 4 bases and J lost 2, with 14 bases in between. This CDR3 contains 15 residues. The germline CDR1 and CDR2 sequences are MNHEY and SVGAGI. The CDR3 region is CASSSSPDRQETQYF. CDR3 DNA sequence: TGTGCCAGCAGTTCCAGCCCGGACAGACAAGAGACCCAGTACTTC.

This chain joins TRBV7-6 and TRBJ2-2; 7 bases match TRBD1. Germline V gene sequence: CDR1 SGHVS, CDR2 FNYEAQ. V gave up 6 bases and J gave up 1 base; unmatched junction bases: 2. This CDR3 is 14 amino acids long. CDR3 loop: CASRRTGNTGELFF. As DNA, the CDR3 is TGTGCCAGCAGAAGGACAGGGAACACCGGGGAGCTGTTTTTT.

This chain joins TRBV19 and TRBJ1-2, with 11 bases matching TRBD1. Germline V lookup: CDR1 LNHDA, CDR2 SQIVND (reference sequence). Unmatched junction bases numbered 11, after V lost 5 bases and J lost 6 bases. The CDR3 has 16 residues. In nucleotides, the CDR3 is TGTGCCAGTAGTCCAAACCCCGGGACAGGGGGGGATGGCTACACCTTC. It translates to CASSPNPGTGGDGYTF. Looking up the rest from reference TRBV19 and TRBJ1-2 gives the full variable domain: DGGITQSPKYLFRKEGQNVTLSCEQNLNHDAMYWYRQDPGQGLRLIYYSQIVNDFQKGDIAEGYSVSREKKESFPLTVTSAQKNPTAFYLCASSPNPGTGGDGYTFGSGTRLTVV.

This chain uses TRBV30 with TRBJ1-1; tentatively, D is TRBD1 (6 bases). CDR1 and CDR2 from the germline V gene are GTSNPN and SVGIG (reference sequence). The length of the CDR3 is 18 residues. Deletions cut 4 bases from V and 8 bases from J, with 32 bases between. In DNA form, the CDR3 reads TGTGCCTGGACCCTTCCCCCCGCGGGGGCCAACCGGAAGGCCGAAGCTTTCTTT. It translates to CAWTLPPAGANRKAEAFF.